This TCR beta chain was sequenced during a study of blood T cell repertoires in COVID-19. About the research overall: Samples representing acute and convalescent COVID-19 were sourced from the United States, Italy and Spain.

Seattle patient enrollment occurred during active infection, with longitudinal follow-up thereafter. V was cut by 5 bases and J by 7 bases, with 11 bases left in between. CDR3 size: 12 residues. Germline CDR1 is SGHVS and CDR2 is FQNEAQ. Original processing methods: Researchers report that nucleated cell counts were estimated from reference gene primer amplification. Assay used: immunoSEQ multiplex PCR; TCRdb lists only in-frame clones, some missing. V and J calls and clone size come straight from that table; D and trimming were deduced from the DNA. The sample records under 450,000 clones, 86% being singletons.

The sequence was collected from a woman in her sixties or seventies with COVID-19, enrolled during active disease. Sequencing was carried out using peripheral blood. V gene TRBV7-8 combines with J gene TRBJ1-2; D gene uncertain. The CDR3: CASSPDLGGYTF. Here the CDR3 DNA reads TGTGCCAGCAGCCCAGACTTGGGTGGCTACACCTTC.